These T cell receptor beta chains were read from a single sample in a study of human T cells and chemical hapten exposure. Via MiXCR, TCRdb re-called the RACE reads, giving one row per CDR3 protein. Here the sample spans some 250,000 distinct CDR3 sequences, over 7.5% being singletons. The sequences come from whole blood, collected in connection with sensitization to the hapten diphenylcyclopropenone (DPC). The receptor source for this set is a man in his late teens or twenties with alopecia areata. Some clones in this sample may be carry-over from other donors' samples. The CDR3 runs from the conserved cysteine through the conserved F or W. Fields, in order: D gene, clone size, CDR3 length, J gene, V gene, CDR3 DNA, CDR3 protein. D genes are given only for firm matches. Only part of the rows carry a size: once, few, many, or a class if the clone is expanded.

>NA|NA|15|TRBJ1-2|TRBV7-2
TGTGCCAGCAGCCCGCCAGGACCTCATGTCTATGGCTACACCTTC
CASSPPGPHVYGYTF
>NA|few|12|TRBJ1-4|TRBV7-8
TGTGCCAGCAGCTTAGTAGGTGAAAAACTGTTTTTT
CASSLVGEKLFF
>NA|NA|16|TRBJ1-5|TRBV5-5
TGTGCCAGCAGCTTATTCATCGAGAATAGCAATCAGCCCCAGCATTTT
CASSLFIENSNQPQHF
>NA|NA|18|TRBJ2-3|TRBV6-4
TGTGCCAGCAGTGAACGTTCTTTCGGTCAGTCAAAGGCAGATACGCAGTATTTT
CASSERSFGQSKADTQYF
>NA|many|13|TRBJ2-2|TRBV7-2
TGTGCCAGCAGCCCTGTTATGCGCGGGGAGCTGTTTTTT
CASSPVMRGELFF
>TRBD1|NA|15|TRBJ2-4|TRBV2
TGTGCCAGCAGGGTACAGGGGATAGCCAAAAACATTCAGTACTTC
CASRVQGIAKNIQYF
>NA|NA|17|TRBJ1-1|TRBV7-9
TGTGCCAGCAGCCCTAGCGGGGAAGACAGCCTGAACACTGAAGCTTTCTTT
CASSPSGEDSLNTEAFF
>NA|few|11|TRBJ1-1|TRBV29-1
TGCAGCGTTGACAGGGACACTGAAGCTTTCTTT
CSVDRDTEAFF
>NA|NA|13|TRBJ1-4|TRBV6-2/TRBV6-3
TGTGCCAGCAGTTACCCAACCGGAGAAAAACTGTTTTTT
CASSYPTGEKLFF
>NA|few|15|TRBJ2-3|TRBV20-1
TGCAGTGCTAGAGATGGGATTCATAGCACAGATACGCAGTATTTT
CSARDGIHSTDTQYF
>TRBD1|many|15|TRBJ1-4|TRBV9
TGTGCCAGCAGCGTAGCGACAGGGTTTGGGGAAAAACTGTTTTTT
CASSVATGFGEKLFF
>NA|NA|14|TRBJ1-5|TRBV3-1
TGTGCCAGCAGCCAACACAGGGTGACGCGACCCCAGCATTTT
CASSQHRVTRPQHF
>NA|many|14|TRBJ1-3|TRBV7-2
TGTGCCAGCAGCTTACTCTACCCTGGAAACACCATATATTTT
CASSLLYPGNTIYF
>NA|many|13|TRBJ1-1|TRBV27
TGTGCCAGCAGTTTGGGGAAGAACACTGAAGCTTTCTTT
CASSLGKNTEAFF
>NA|few|14|TRBJ1-5|TRBV12-3/TRBV12-4
TGTGCCAGCAGCCCCACAGATAGCAATCAGCCCCAGCATTTT
CASSPTDSNQPQHF
>NA|NA|11|TRBJ2-2|TRBV4-1
TGCGCCAGCAGCCTTCTCGGGGAGCTGTTTTTT
CASSLLGELFF
>NA|few|15|TRBJ2-4|TRBV3-1
TGTGCCAGCAGCCAAGCCCTCGGGACCTCGGACATTCAGTACTTC
CASSQALGTSDIQYF
>TRBD1|NA|15|TRBJ1-5|TRBV20-1
TGCAGTGCTGAGACCGGGACAGGGATCAATCAGCCCCAGCATTTT
CSAETGTGINQPQHF
>TRBD2|few|15|TRBJ2-1|TRBV4-1
TGCGCCAGCAGCCACGGACTAGCGGGGTACAATGAGCAGTTCTTC
CASSHGLAGYNEQFF
>NA|few|14|TRBJ1-1|TRBV20-1
TGCAGTGCCACCTCGACAGAGTCGAACACTGAAGCTTTCTTT
CSATSTESNTEAFF
>TRBD2|many|15|TRBJ2-5|TRBV7-3
TGTGCCAGCAGCTTAAAAGCGGGGGGGCTGGAGACCCAGTACTTC
CASSLKAGGLETQYF
>NA|few|15|TRBJ1-6|TRBV28
TGTGCCAGCAGTTCCCAGGGACGGTATAATTCACCCCTCCACTTT
CASSSQGRYNSPLHF
>NA|few|14|TRBJ1-5|TRBV12-3/TRBV12-4
TGTGCCAGCAGTTCTGGGGACACCCCAAGGCCCCAGCATTTT
CASSSGDTPRPQHF
>NA|many|12|TRBJ2-2|TRBV29-1
TGCAGCGTTGATACAGCAAACGGGGAGCTGTTTTTT
CSVDTANGELFF